The 10 T cell receptor beta chains given below trace back to one sample, sequenced in a study of CD8 T cells in Susac syndrome. An amount of RNA that ranged from roughly 0.45 to 1 ug was reverse transcribed with random hexamers. TCRdb re-called the immunoSEQ multiplex PCR reads through MiXCR, storing one row per CDR3 protein. The sample has 150,000 to 200,000 distinct CDR3 sequences, around 94% seen once; the top ten hold about 0.13%. Material for sequencing was CD4+ T cells from PBMCs. The source of these receptors is a human donor in good health.

The V gene is TRBV20-1, the J gene TRBJ2-7, with D possibly matching TRBD1 (5 bases). The CDR3 spans 11 residues. The germline V and J ends were trimmed by 5 bases and 6 bases, with 11 bases remaining between them. Germline V gene sequence: CDR1 DFQATT, CDR2 SNEGSKA (reference sequence). CDR3 in amino acids: CSARQGPEQYF. Here the CDR3 DNA reads TGCAGTGCTCGGCAGGGCCCCGAGCAGTACTTC.

This clonotype was counted a single time. The chain has TRBV29-1 and TRBJ2-7; no clear D. Germline V gene sequence: CDR1 SQVTM, CDR2 ANQGSEA. This CDR3 is built from 13 residues. Trimming stripped 4 bases from V and 1 base from J, with 11 bases between. CDR3 nucleotide sequence: TGCAGCGTTGTGCGGCCGCCATCCTACGAGCAGTACTTC. This gives the protein CSVVRPPSYEQYF.

The chain carries TRBV7-6 and TRBJ2-7; D uncertain. Germline-derived CDR1 and CDR2 are SGHVS and FNYEAQ. CDR3 length: 14 residues. V was shortened by 1 base and J by 3 bases, with 10 bases between the two germline ends. DNA for the CDR3: TGTGCCAGCAGCTTAGTCGAGACGGACTACGAGCAGTACTTC. The encoded protein is CASSLVETDYEQYF.

The table lists this clonotype with a few counts. The chain couples TRBV25-1 to TRBJ2-7, with 7 bases aligning to TRBD1. The J segment lost 4 bases and the V segment lost 3 bases, leaving 0 bases of the junction unmatched. Germline loops: CDR1 MGHDK, CDR2 SYGVNS. CDR3 length: 12 residues. CDR3 in DNA: TGTGCCAGCAGTGACAGGGGGTACGAGCAGTACTTC. As protein: CASSDRGYEQYF.

The chain carries TRBV9 and TRBJ2-1; D tentatively fits TRBD1 or TRBD2 (5 bases each). Germline CDR1 SGDLS, CDR2 YYNGEE. Trimming removed 0 bases at V and 7 bases at J, with 8 bases between. The CDR3 loop spans 13 amino acids. The CDR3 is CASSVGGENEQFF. CDR3 coding DNA: TGTGCCAGCAGCGTAGGAGGGGAGAATGAGCAGTTCTTC.

V gene TRBV7-2 combines with J gene TRBJ1-1; 8 bases agree with TRBD1. CDR1 SGHTA and CDR2 FQGNSA come from the germline V gene. The CDR3 totals 14 residues. V was clipped by 7 bases and J by 2 bases; unmatched bases: 6. The chain's CDR3 is CASTSQGANTEAFF. CDR3 DNA sequence: TGTGCCAGCACCTCTCAGGGGGCTAACACTGAAGCTTTCTTT.

This chain uses TRBV7-3 with TRBJ1-6; D is undetermined. The V and J ends lost 5 bases and 8 bases respectively, with 10 bases between them. This CDR3 contains 13 residues. The germline CDR1 and CDR2 sequences are SGHTA and FQGTGA. CDR3 sequence: CASSQHLDSPLHF. Written as DNA, the CDR3 is TGTGCCAGCAGCCAGCACTTAGATTCACCCCTCCACTTT.

The V and J genes are TRBV4-3 and TRBJ2-3, with D uncertain. This CDR3 has 16 residues. The germline CDR1 and CDR2 sequences are LGHNA and YSLEER. The V and J ends lost 1 base and 6 bases respectively, with 17 bases between them. In DNA form, the CDR3 reads TGCGCCAGCAGCCAAGTAGCAGGTGCGGTGGGGGATACGCAGTATTTT. Protein sequence: CASSQVAGAVGDTQYF.

J is TRBJ2-4 and V is TRBV2; D is unresolved. CDR1 and CDR2 (germline): SNHLY, FYNNEI. This CDR3 region has 12 residues. V dropped 8 bases and J dropped 5 bases, with 10 bases sitting between them. Here the CDR3 reads CASGEVQNIQYF. The CDR3 nucleotides read TGTGCCAGCGGAGAAGTTCAAAACATTCAGTACTTC.

V and J are TRBV5-1 and TRBJ2-6; possible D gene TRBD1, 6 bases. This CDR3 region has 17 residues. Germline CDR1 reads SGHRS; CDR2 reads YFSETQ. Trimming cost V 0 bases and J 0 bases, with 10 bases left between them. CDR3 in DNA: TGCGCCAGCAGCTTGGCCCGGACAGCCTCTGGGGCCAACGTCCTGACTTTC. Protein product: CASSLARTASGANVLTF.